A selection of T cell receptor beta chains follows, all from one sample in a study of T cells after yellow fever vaccination. TCRdb re-analysed the 5' RACE reads in MiXCR, keeping a single row per CDR3 protein. This table holds 150,000 or so distinct CDR3 sequences, approximately 6.6% found once. This sample comprised CD4+ T cells sorted from PBMCs, obtained 10 days after the yellow fever booster vaccination. All receptors come from a man younger than 40 who received the YFV17D yellow fever vaccine. The CDR3 runs from the conserved cysteine through the conserved F or W. D genes are given only for firm matches. Size is stated for part of the rows, as once, few or many counts, or as a class when the clone is expanded.

d_call | clone_size | j_call | v_call | cdr3_nt | cdr3_aa
TRBD2 | many | TRBJ2-3 | TRBV6-1 | TGTGCCAGCAGTGGTTATGGCGGGAGGAGGGAAGATACGCAGTATTTT | CASSGYGGRREDTQYF
TRBD1 | NA | TRBJ1-1 | TRBV20-1 | TGCAGTGCTGGGGGGGGGACAGGGGGCAAGTACACTGAAGCTTTCTTT | CSAGGGTGGKYTEAFF
TRBD2 | many | TRBJ2-1 | TRBV4-3 | TGCGCCAGCAGCGCCCAAGGCCTAGCGGGAGCCGGGGGGCAGTTCTTC | CASSAQGLAGAGGQFF
NA | NA | TRBJ2-1 | TRBV5-5 | TGTGCCAGCAGCGTAGTCCGCGGGACTTCCGGGGCACAGGGTGAGCAGTTCTTC | CASSVVRGTSGAQGEQFF
TRBD1 | few | TRBJ2-1 | TRBV24-1 | TGTGCCACCAGTGATTTGGTGACAGGGAAGGGCAATGAGCAGTTCTTC | CATSDLVTGKGNEQFF
NA | few | TRBJ1-4 | TRBV12-3/TRBV12-4 | TGTGCCAGCAGTTTTGGAAGGGTTCGGGCGGGGAATGAAAAACTGTTTTTT | CASSFGRVRAGNEKLFF
NA | many | TRBJ2-7 | TRBV6-2/TRBV6-3 | TGTGCCAGCAGTGTTCAGGGGAGCTCCTACGAGCAGTACTTC | CASSVQGSSYEQYF
TRBD2 | few | TRBJ2-7 | TRBV6-1 | TGTGCCAGCACCCAGAGAGCGGGAGGATCCTACGAGCAGTACTTC | CASTQRAGGSYEQYF
NA | many | TRBJ2-2 | TRBV3-1 | TGTGCCAGCAGCCCACAACGGGACAAGGCCTCGTACACCGGGGAGCTGTTTTTT | CASSPQRDKASYTGELFF
NA | many | TRBJ1-4 | TRBV12-3/TRBV12-4 | TGTGCCAGCACTCCCGCGGGATTTCGGTGGGGAAAACTGTTTTTT | CASTPAGFRWGKLFF
TRBD2 | many | TRBJ2-3 | TRBV29-1 | TGCAGCGTTGCCTTCGGGACTAGCGGCACAGATACGCAGTATTTT | CSVAFGTSGTDTQYF
NA | many | TRBJ2-4 | TRBV5-6 | TGTGCCAGCAGCCCTCCAGCGAGTTACATTCAGTACTTC | CASSPPASYIQYF
NA | many | TRBJ2-5 | TRBV7-9 | TGTGCCAGCAGCTTAGCGGGGGCTAGAATGGCAGAGACCCAGTACTTC | CASSLAGARMAETQYF
NA | many | TRBJ2-7 | TRBV6-2/TRBV6-3 | TGTGCCAGCATGTGGGAGGTCTCCTACGAGCAGTACTTC | CASMWEVSYEQYF
TRBD1 | NA | TRBJ1-4 | TRBV29-1 | TGCAGCGTTGAAGACCGGGACAGGGGTGAAAAACTGTTTTTT | CSVEDRDRGEKLFF
TRBD2 | many | TRBJ2-5 | TRBV20-1 | TGCAGTGCTAGAGACGCTAGCGGACAAGAGACCCAGTACTTC | CSARDASGQETQYF
TRBD2 | many | TRBJ2-1 | TRBV7-2 | TGTGCCAGCAGCACACTAGCGAACTCCTACAATGAGCAGTTCTTC | CASSTLANSYNEQFF
TRBD2 | many | TRBJ2-1 | TRBV7-2 | TGTGCCAGCAGCGTATCTAGCGGGATTGAGCAGTTCTTC | CASSVSSGIEQFF
TRBD2 | NA | TRBJ2-2 | TRBV6-1 | TGTGCCAGCAGGAAGCGGGAGGGCTTTGGGGAGCTGTTTTTT | CASRKREGFGELFF
TRBD1 | many | TRBJ2-6 | TRBV20-1 | TGCAGTGCAACCACAGGGGGCGCTTATGGGGCCAACGTCCTGACTTTC | CSATTGGAYGANVLTF
TRBD2 | many | TRBJ2-1 | TRBV20-1 | TGCAGTGCCTCCTTGGGGGGAGCGGGAGACAATGAGCAGTTCTTC | CSASLGGAGDNEQFF
NA | many | TRBJ2-7 | TRBV14 | TGTGCCAGCAGCCAGAATTGGACCAAGGGGCACGAGCAGTACTTC | CASSQNWTKGHEQYF
NA | many | TRBJ1-4 | TRBV10-2 | TGCGCCAGCAGGCCCCCGGGGGTTGGTGAAAAACTGTTTTTT | CASRPPGVGEKLFF
TRBD2 | many | TRBJ2-4 | TRBV5-1 | TGCGCCAGCAGCTTGGTGGCAGCGGGGGCCGCCAAAAACATTCAGTACTTC | CASSLVAAGAAKNIQYF
NA | many | TRBJ1-2 | TRBV18 | TGTGCCAGCTCACCACCGGGGGGCGAGTATGGCTACACCTTC | CASSPPGGEYGYTF
NA | many | TRBJ2-7 | TRBV24-1 | TGTGCCACCCCGGCTCAGGGGCCTCCGTACGAGCAGTACTTC | CATPAQGPPYEQYF
NA | many | TRBJ2-2 | TRBV18 | TGTGCCAGCTCACCACCAGGAGGCCTCCGAGGGGAGCTGTTTTTT | CASSPPGGLRGELFF
NA | NA | TRBJ1-5 | TRBV7-8 | TGTGCCAGCAGCTTAGTCTCCAATCAGCCCCAGCATTTT | CASSLVSNQPQHF
NA | few | TRBJ1-2 | TRBV29-1 | TGCAGCGTTGAAGTCGGCCAGATCTCTAACTATGGCTACACCTTC | CSVEVGQISNYGYTF
NA | many | TRBJ1-2 | TRBV3-1 | TGTGCCAGCAGCCTTACTCATCAGTCGGAAGGCTACACCTTC | CASSLTHQSEGYTF
TRBD2 | many | TRBJ2-5 | TRBV10-3 | TGTGCCATCATGGCGGTAGCGGGAGGGAGAGGGACCCAGTACTTC | CAIMAVAGGRGTQYF
NA | many | TRBJ1-3 | TRBV7-6 | TGTGCCAGCAGCTTAGGAGGCGGAACCTCTGGAAACACCATATATTTT | CASSLGGGTSGNTIYF
NA | many | TRBJ2-7 | TRBV30 | TGTGCCTGGAGCCCAATGGGGTTTACCAACGAGCAGTACTTC | CAWSPMGFTNEQYF